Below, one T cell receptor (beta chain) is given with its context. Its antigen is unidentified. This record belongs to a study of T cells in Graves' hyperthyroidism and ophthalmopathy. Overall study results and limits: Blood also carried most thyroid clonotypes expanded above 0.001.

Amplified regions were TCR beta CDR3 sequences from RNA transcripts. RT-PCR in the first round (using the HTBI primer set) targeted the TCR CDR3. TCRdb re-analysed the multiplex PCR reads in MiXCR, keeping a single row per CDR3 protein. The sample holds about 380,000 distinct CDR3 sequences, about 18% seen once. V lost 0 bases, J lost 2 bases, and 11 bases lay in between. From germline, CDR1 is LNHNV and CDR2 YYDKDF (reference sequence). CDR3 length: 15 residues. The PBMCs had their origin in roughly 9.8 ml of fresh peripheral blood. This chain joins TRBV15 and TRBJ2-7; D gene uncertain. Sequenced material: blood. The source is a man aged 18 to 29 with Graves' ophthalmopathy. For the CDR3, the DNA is TGTGCCACCAGCAGAGATTTGCAGATAACCTACGAGCAGTACTTC. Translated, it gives CATSRDLQITYEQYF.